The 17 T cell receptor beta chains presented below share a single source sample, sequenced in a study of low-dose radiotherapy and immunotherapy resistance in tumors. Specified time point: before trial treatment. Alpha- and beta-chain coverage of first-strand cDNA came from TRAV- and TRBV-specific primers. TCRs were put through 15 to 25 PCR cycles of amplification with Phusion. A constant-region primer and the V-primer adapter served as the primer pair. Using its own MiXCR run on the reads, TCRdb lists one record per CDR3 protein. Here the sample spans some 82,000 distinct CDR3 sequences, approximately 20% being singletons. The sample in question was PBMCs, obtained before treatment. These receptors came from a male donor with prostate cancer.

This clonotype occurred a few times. The gene calls are TRBV5-1 and TRBJ1-4; possibly TRBD1 for D (6 bases). CDR3 length equals 14 residues. In germline, CDR1 is SGHRS, CDR2 YFSETQ. V lost 0 bases and J lost 7, with 10 bases in between. The CDR3 nucleotides read TGCGCCAGCAGCTTGGAACAGGGCACTGAAAAACTGTTTTTT. As protein: CASSLEQGTEKLFF.

This clonotype was counted ten times or more. The chain couples TRBV4-1 to TRBJ2-2; 11 bases map to TRBD2. This CDR3 is 17 amino acids long. The V gene end was trimmed by 1 base and the J gene end by 0 bases; junction bases not matched to a gene: 1. Germline assignment: CDR1 MGHRA and CDR2 YSYEKL. The CDR3 here is CASSQVGLAANTGELFF. The CDR3 bases are TGCGCCAGCAGCCAAGTGGGACTAGCGGCGAACACCGGGGAGCTGTTTTTT.

This clonotype was seen repeatedly, ten times or more. The chain links TRBV20-1 to TRBJ2-7; D is ambiguous. From germline, CDR1 is DFQATT and CDR2 SNEGSKA (reference sequence). Trimming cost V 3 bases and J 3 bases, with 18 bases left between them. The CDR3 covers 15 residues. CDR3 sequence (DNA): TGCAGTGCTAGCACCATTTCGACGGGCTTCTACGAGCAGTACTTC. This encodes CSASTISTGFYEQYF.

This clonotype has a count of ten or more. The CDR3 is CASSGGSLEAFF. DNA for the CDR3: TGTGCCAGCAGCGGGGGGTCCCTTGAAGCTTTCTTT. The chain joins TRBV9 to TRBJ1-1; perhaps TRBD1 as D (5 bases). The CDR3 totals 12 residues. Germline V CDR1 and CDR2: SGDLS, YYNGEE. Trimming took 3 bases from V and 7 from J, leaving 10 bases between them.

Many counts were recorded for this clonotype. The V call is TRBV7-9, the J call TRBJ1-5; TRBD1 matches at 8 bases. The CDR3 consists of 15 residues. Germline CDR1 SEHNR, CDR2 FQNEAQ (reference sequence). Trimming took 1 base from V and 1 from J; bases not matched to a gene: 0. CDR3 nucleotides: TGTGCCAGCAGCTTAGGGGACAGGAGCAATCAGCCCCAGCATTTT. Protein product: CASSLGDRSNQPQHF.

This clonotype was counted at least ten times. This chain connects TRBV5-5 to TRBJ2-2; 7 positions agree with TRBD2. The J segment lost 3 bases and the V segment lost 7 bases, leaving 6 bases of the junction unmatched. The germline CDR1 and CDR2 sequences are SGHKS and YYEKEE (reference sequence). The CDR3 contains 14 residues. The CDR3 coding sequence is TGTGCCAGCCTCCGGGAGGTCCACACCGGGGAGCTGTTTTTT. It is translated as CASLREVHTGELFF.

This chain links TRBV3-1 with TRBJ2-1; 7 bases align to TRBD2. Germline V gives CDR1 LGHDT, CDR2 YNNKEL (reference sequence). The J segment lost 6 bases and the V segment lost 2 bases, leaving 10 bases of the junction unmatched. The CDR3 has 16 residues. CDR3 sequence reads: CASSQRAGWQINEQFF. In DNA, the CDR3 is TGTGCCAGCAGCCAAAGAGCGGGGTGGCAGATCAATGAGCAGTTCTTC.

This clonotype was counted at least ten times. V usage is TRBV7-2 and J usage is TRBJ2-6, with D unresolved. This CDR3 is 14 amino acids long. The germline CDR1 and CDR2 sequences are SGHTA and FQGNSA. Trimming took 6 bases from V and 2 from J, leaving 8 bases between them. The DNA for the CDR3 is TGTGCCAGCAGAGCGAAGGCTGGGGCCAACGTCCTGACTTTC. It codes for CASRAKAGANVLTF.

This clonotype was counted many times. The V call is TRBV6-1, the J call TRBJ2-3; tentatively, D is TRBD1 or TRBD2 (5 bases each). CDR1 is MNHNS, CDR2 SASEGT, per germline. This CDR3 comprises 16 residues. V shed 1 base and J shed 0 bases, with 11 bases lying between them. Written as DNA, the CDR3 is TGTGCCAGCAGTGAAGTGCCGGGGCTAAGCACAGATACGCAGTATTTT. Its translation: CASSEVPGLSTDTQYF.

This clonotype appeared many times. CDR3 residues: CSALRQSYGYTF. DNA of the CDR3: TGCAGTGCCCTCAGGCAGAGCTATGGCTACACCTTC. J is TRBJ1-2 and V is TRBV20-1; D gene unclear. CDR3 length: 12 residues. CDR1 is DFQATT, CDR2 SNEGSKA, per germline (reference sequence). V lost 6 bases and J 4 bases, leaving 12 bases between the germline ends.

This clonotype occurred many times. The chain carries TRBV7-9 and TRBJ2-7; either TRBD1 or TRBD2 may fit D (5 bases each). Between the trimmed V and J ends, which lost 6 bases and 4 bases, there was a span of 13 bases. This CDR3 region has 13 residues. CDR1 and CDR2 from the germline V gene are SEHNR and FQNEAQ (reference sequence). The CDR3 here is CASRGTGRYEQYF. DNA for the CDR3: TGTGCCAGCAGAGGGACGGGAAGATACGAGCAGTACTTC.

The sample holds many counts of this clonotype. The chain links TRBV20-1 to TRBJ2-7, with 8 nucleotides matching TRBD1. V lost 5 bases, J lost 0 bases, and 6 bases stayed unmatched. CDR1 and CDR2 (germline): DFQATT, SNEGSKA (reference sequence). The CDR3 sequence is 14 residues long. The CDR3: CSAEGTGSSYEQYF. The CDR3 DNA is TGCAGTGCTGAAGGGACAGGCAGCTCCTACGAGCAGTACTTC.

This clonotype was observed at least ten times. The chain is built from TRBV3-1 and TRBJ1-1; maybe TRBD1 (5 bases). V was trimmed by 5 bases and J by 1 base, leaving 14 bases between them. This CDR3 comprises 15 residues. Germline CDR1 is LGHDT and CDR2 is YNNKEL (reference sequence). The CDR3 DNA follows: TGTGCCAGCAGCTTAAGTGGGGCCCCGAACACTGAAGCTTTCTTT. Encoded protein: CASSLSGAPNTEAFF.

The table lists this clonotype with many counts. This chain connects TRBV4-2 to TRBJ2-5, with 11 bases fitting TRBD2. From germline, CDR1 is LGHNA and CDR2 YNFKEQ. The CDR3 loop spans 15 amino acids. After removal of 1 base from V and 7 bases from J, the junction contained 5 bases not matched to a gene. CDR3 loop: CASSQGLAGGTTQYF. The CDR3, as DNA: TGTGCCAGCAGCCAAGGGCTAGCGGGGGGAACGACCCAGTACTTC.

Comment on this clonotype: A far larger clone is one base from this, pointing to a likely read error. The rearrangement joins TRBV5-3 to TRBJ1-6; possibly TRBD1 for D (6 bases). TRBV5-3 is given ORF status, its function remaining uncertain. This CDR3 comprises 14 residues. The CDR3 nucleotides are TGTGTCAGCAGCAAGGGGGAGAATAATTCACCCCTCCACTTT. As protein: CVSSKGENNSPLHF.

This clonotype was counted between two and nine times. The rearrangement joins TRBV7-6 to TRBJ1-1, with 8 bases lining up with TRBD1. Germline CDR1 SGHVS, CDR2 FNYEAQ. V trimming: 5 bases; J trimming: 4 bases; junction bases outside the gene matches: 12. The CDR3 has 16 amino acids. The CDR3: CASSPSRQGSITEAFF. The CDR3, as DNA: TGTGCCAGCAGCCCCTCCCGACAGGGGAGTATCACTGAAGCTTTCTTT.

V usage is TRBV5-1 and J usage is TRBJ2-5, with 8 bases lining up with TRBD2. Trimming cost V 5 bases and J 4 bases; bases outside gene matches: 4. CDR1 is SGHRS, CDR2 YFSETQ, per germline. The CDR3 is 13 residues long. The CDR3 protein is CASRRSGGETQYF. The CDR3 bases are TGCGCCAGCAGAAGGAGCGGGGGAGAGACCCAGTACTTC.